This TCR beta chain was sequenced for a study of cytomegalovirus exposure and HLA in healthy donors. Study results and limitations: When a later analysis compared HLA-associated TCR beta chains with equally common others, the HLA-associated chains turned out to be more clonally expanded and to have lower generation probabilities.

A note on this clone: Its target is unknown.

The CDR3 is 13 residues long. Germline-derived CDR1 and CDR2 are PRHDT and FYEKMQ (reference sequence). PCR used 60 Vbeta primers and 13 Jbeta primers. The table came from immunoSEQ multiplex PCR; TCRdb's copy has only in-frame clones and leaves some out. The sample contains approximately 160,000 clones, about three quarters of which appear only once. The sequenced sample was PBMCs. The sequence derives from a woman aged 45-65 years in good health and CMV-seropositive. The V call is TRBV13, the J call TRBJ2-5; no reliable D call. The DNA end is more similar to TRBJ2-7, so the J call may be wrong. In DNA, the CDR3 is TGTGCCAGCAGCTTAGGAGTGGGCTACGAGCAGTACTTC. Amino acid sequence: CASSLGVGYEQYF.